The clone carrying this TCR beta chain was picked up many times. TCRdb called the 5' RACE reads again in MiXCR, with one record for every CDR3 protein. The table shows roughly 48,000 distinct CDR3 sequences, with over 4.5% occurring only once. The time point: sample taken at primary tumor resection. Sequencing of whole RNA from tumor, nontumor lung or frozen PBMC involved no sorting. This entry comes from a study of spatial heterogeneity in lung cancer. CDR1 DFQATT and CDR2 SNEGSKA come from the germline V gene (reference sequence). Germline trimming cut 7 bases from V and 4 bases from J; bases unmatched to any gene: 6. The CDR3 has 12 residues.

The sample in question was PBMCs, obtained at surgery. The chain recombines TRBV20-1 with TRBJ1-2; TRBD1 matches 7 bases. The receptor was isolated from a male donor with early-stage non-small cell lung cancer. CDR3 in DNA: TGCAGTGGTACAGGGGAAGGCTATGGCTACACCTTC. Its protein is CSGTGEGYGYTF.